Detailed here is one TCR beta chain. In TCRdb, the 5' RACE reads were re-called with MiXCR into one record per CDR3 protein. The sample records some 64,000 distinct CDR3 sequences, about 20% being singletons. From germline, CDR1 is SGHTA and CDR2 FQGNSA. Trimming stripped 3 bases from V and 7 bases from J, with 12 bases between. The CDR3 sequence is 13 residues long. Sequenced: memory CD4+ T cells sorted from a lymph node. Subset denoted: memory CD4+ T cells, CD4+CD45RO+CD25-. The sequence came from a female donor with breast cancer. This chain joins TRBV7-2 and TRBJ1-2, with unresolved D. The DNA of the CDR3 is TGTGCCAGCAGCTTTGTACGTGACGGTGGCTACACCTTC. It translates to CASSFVRDGGYTF.